What follows are 25 T cell receptor beta chains derived from one specimen sequenced in a study of beta chain features in type 1 diabetes listed by TCRdb under 2018. Library construction relied on the immunoSEQ multiplex PCR assay. The entire isolated RNA was reverse transcribed using the High Capacity cDNA Reverse Transcription Kit, and thus expressed TCRB transcripts were sequenced. TCRdb holds this immuneACCESS table with in-frame rearrangements only. Some clones are missing; in checked studies, unresolved V genes explain under half, and the rest has no known cause. This sample comprises roughly 610,000 clones, roughly 16% of them detected only once. About 0.087% of the sample rests with the top ten. Material: naive CD4+ T cells from blood. The sample's cell subset or site label, decoded: true naive CD4+ T cells. Receptors were obtained from a man between 18 and 35 years old in good health.

This clone showed up many times. V and J are TRBV30 and TRBJ2-2; the D is unclear. V was cut by 8 bases and J by 2 bases, with 12 bases left in between. The CDR3 sequence is 13 residues long. Germline CDR1 and CDR2: GTSNPN and SVGIG (reference sequence). The CDR3 sequence is CATQLTNTGELFF. The CDR3 DNA reads TGTGCCACCCAACTTACCAACACCGGGGAGCTGTTTTTT.

The V call is TRBV27, the J call TRBJ2-7, with D uncertain. V was trimmed by 5 bases and J by 2 bases, leaving 10 bases between them. In germline, CDR1 is MNHEY, CDR2 SMNVEV (reference sequence). The CDR3 spans 13 residues. The CDR3 here is CASSAQPAYEQYF. The CDR3 DNA follows: TGTGCCAGCAGTGCGCAGCCCGCCTACGAGCAGTACTTC.

V and J are TRBV28 and TRBJ2-3, with TRBD2 as a possible D gene (5 bases). Trimming took off 4 bases at V and 0 bases at J, with 11 bases between the two ends. The germline CDR1 and CDR2 sequences are MDHEN and SYDVKM. This CDR3 is built from 15 residues. Here the CDR3 reads CASSSARTSTDTQYF. As DNA, the CDR3 is TGTGCCAGCAGTTCGGCCAGGACTAGCACAGATACGCAGTATTTT.

The chain links TRBV6-1 to TRBJ2-1, with TRBD1 as a possible D gene (5 bases). This CDR3 spans 11 amino acids. With 5 bases removed from V and 10 bases from J, the gap between germline ends came to 9 bases. Germline V gene data show CDR1 as MNHNS and CDR2 as SASEGT. In DNA, the CDR3 is TGTGCCAGCAGTTCAAGGGGAGAGCAGTTCTTC. This translates into CASSSRGEQFF.

This clone was picked up a small number of times. The rearrangement links TRBV4-3 to TRBJ2-1; D remains ambiguous. The CDR3 contains 13 residues. CDR1 and CDR2 from the germline V gene are LGHNA and YSLEER. V was cut by 0 bases and J by 7 bases, with 7 bases left in between. The CDR3 coding sequence is TGCGCCAGCAGCCAAGAGGTCGAGAATGAGCAGTTCTTC. Its translation is CASSQEVENEQFF.

This clone was seen only once. The chain combines TRBV7-9 with TRBJ2-7; no clear D gene. Trimming left V 5 bases short and J 5 bases short, with 10 bases between. The CDR3 extends over 12 amino acids. The V gene's germline CDR1 is SEHNR and CDR2 FQNEAQ (reference sequence). This CDR3 reads CASSPYDDEQYF. The CDR3 DNA follows: TGTGCCAGCAGCCCCTATGATGACGAGCAGTACTTC.

This clone came up a few times. The gene calls are TRBV6-5 and TRBJ1-4, with a tentative D call TRBD1 (5 bases). V was shortened by 5 bases and J by 4 bases, with 11 bases between the two germline ends. Germline-derived CDR1 and CDR2 are MNHEY and SVGAGI. The CDR3 is made up of 14 amino acids. This CDR3 reads CASSLGPRNEKLFF. The CDR3 bases are TGTGCCAGCAGTCTGGGACCGCGTAATGAAAAACTGTTTTTT.

The chain links TRBV7-3 to TRBJ2-3; possibly TRBD2 for D (6 bases). Deletions cut 4 bases from V and 0 bases from J, with 11 bases between. Per germline, CDR1 SGHTA and CDR2 FQGTGA. This CDR3 comprises 15 residues. CDR3 amino acids: CASSSAGGSTDTQYF. The DNA for the CDR3 is TGTGCCAGCAGCTCCGCCGGGGGTAGCACAGATACGCAGTATTTT.

V usage is TRBV7-9 and J usage is TRBJ1-3, with 8 bases fitting TRBD1. The CDR3 runs to 16 residues. J lost 7 bases, V lost 3 bases, and 11 bases had no gene match. The germline V gene encodes CDR1 SEHNR and CDR2 FQNEAQ (reference sequence). The DNA for the CDR3 is TGTGCCAGCAGCTTGACTACCGGGACAGGTGGGAACACCATATATTTT. This translates into CASSLTTGTGGNTIYF.

The chain uses TRBV18 and TRBJ2-7; 13 positions agree with TRBD2. Germline CDR1 reads KGHSH; CDR2 reads LQKENI. J lost 2 bases, V lost 6 bases, and 1 base had no gene match. The CDR3 has 14 residues. This chain's CDR3 is CASSGLAGTYEQYF. The CDR3 DNA follows: TGTGCCAGCTCGGGACTAGCGGGAACCTACGAGCAGTACTTC.

This clone was counted only a few times. J is TRBJ2-7 and V is TRBV28, with TRBD1 as a possible D gene (5 bases). Germline V gives CDR1 MDHEN, CDR2 SYDVKM. This CDR3 region has 13 residues. V was clipped by 7 bases and J by 4 bases, with 14 bases between them. The DNA for the CDR3 is TGTGCCAGCACCCCAGGGCAGCCGTACGAGCAGTACTTC. Translating gives CASTPGQPYEQYF.

CDR3 residues: CASSRGAVSGNTIYF. CDR3 DNA sequence: TGTGCCAGCAGCCGAGGGGCAGTCTCTGGAAACACCATATATTTT. This sequence joins TRBV5-4 and TRBJ1-3, with D perhaps matching TRBD1 (5 bases). This CDR3 is 15 amino acids long. Germline V gene data show CDR1 as SGHNT and CDR2 as YYREEE (reference sequence). Trimming stripped 4 bases from V and 0 bases from J, with 11 bases between.

Only a few counts were recorded for this clone. The rearrangement joins TRBV7-9 to TRBJ1-6; D is undetermined. This CDR3 spans 15 amino acids. Germline V gives CDR1 SEHNR, CDR2 FQNEAQ (reference sequence). Trimming pared 5 bases from V and 7 bases from J, leaving 15 bases between. CDR3 sequence: CASSLNGDSNSPLHF. The CDR3 DNA reads TGTGCCAGCAGCCTGAACGGGGATTCGAATTCACCCCTCCACTTT.

The chain has TRBV15 and TRBJ2-7; unclear D gene. CDR1 and CDR2 (germline): LNHNV, YYDKDF (reference sequence). V was clipped by 0 bases and J by 4 bases, with 13 bases between them. The CDR3 spans 15 residues. This CDR3 is CATSRDDRGRYEQYF. The CDR3 nucleotides are TGTGCCACCAGCAGAGATGATCGTGGTAGGTACGAGCAGTACTTC. The complete variable domain, with remaining parts taken from reference TRBV15 and TRBJ2-7, reads DAMVIQNPRYQVTQFGKPVTLSCSQTLNHNVMYWYQQKSSQAPKLLFHYYDKDFNNEADTPDNFQSRRPNTSFCFLDIRSPGLGDTAMYLCATSRDDRGRYEQYFGPGTRLTVT.

The chain recombines TRBV7-2 with TRBJ2-6; D is uncertain. The V gene lost 2 bases and the J gene lost 0 bases, with 8 bases spanning the gap. Germline CDR1 SGHTA, CDR2 FQGNSA. The CDR3 runs 16 residues. The CDR3 reads CASSLRTPSGANVLTF. CDR3 coding DNA: TGTGCCAGCAGCTTACGGACCCCCTCTGGGGCCAACGTCCTGACTTTC.

This clone was found a few times. The rearrangement joins TRBV19 to TRBJ2-1; 11 bases fit TRBD2. J gave up 7 bases and V 6 bases, and 11 bases lay outside the gene matches. Germline V gives CDR1 LNHDA, CDR2 SQIVND (reference sequence). This CDR3 is built from 16 residues. Here the CDR3 reads CASRPPGLAGRNEQFF. The CDR3, as DNA: TGTGCCAGTAGACCTCCCGGACTAGCGGGCCGGAATGAGCAGTTCTTC.

This clone has more than one count but fewer than ten. The chain recombines TRBV10-3 with TRBJ1-2, with a possible D match to TRBD1 (6 bases). Germline assignment: CDR1 ENHRY and CDR2 SYGVKD. V lost 4 bases, J lost 5 bases, and 14 bases lay in between. The CDR3 has 14 residues. The CDR3 region is CAISVPYRDYGYTF. For the CDR3, the DNA is TGTGCCATCAGTGTACCCTACAGGGATTATGGCTACACCTTC.

This clone has a handful of counts. V gene TRBV9 combines with J gene TRBJ2-2; a possible D gene is TRBD2 (6 bases). The CDR3 has 15 residues. Deletions cut 2 bases from V and 4 bases from J, with 12 bases between. CDR1 is SGDLS and CDR2 is YYNGEE in the germline V gene. The CDR3 reads CASSVRRGSTGELFF. The CDR3 coding sequence is TGTGCCAGCAGCGTCCGTCGGGGGTCCACCGGGGAGCTGTTTTTT.

This clone was picked up a small number of times. The V call is TRBV29-1, the J call TRBJ2-7; D is perhaps TRBD2 (5 bases). CDR1 and CDR2 from the germline V gene are SQVTM and ANQGSEA. The CDR3 loop spans 13 amino acids. Trimming removed 1 base from V and 1 base from J, with 8 bases in between. The CDR3 nucleotides read TGCAGCGTTGAAGCCGGGGTTTCCTACGAGCAGTACTTC. Protein product: CSVEAGVSYEQYF.

This clone has more than one count but fewer than ten. The genes are TRBV2 and TRBJ2-1; D is ambiguous. The V gene's germline CDR1 is SNHLY and CDR2 FYNNEI. Trimming removed 5 bases from V and 0 bases from J, with 8 bases in between. This CDR3 has 14 residues. CDR3: CASSTGLSYNEQFF. The CDR3 bases are TGTGCCAGCAGTACTGGTCTCTCCTACAATGAGCAGTTCTTC.

This clone occurred a few times. The chain carries TRBV9 and TRBJ2-7, with TRBD1 identical over 9 bases. This CDR3 contains 17 residues. Looked up from germline, CDR1 is SGDLS and CDR2 is YYNGEE. The junction had 13 bases not matched to a gene; V was cut back by 5 bases and J by 1 base. The CDR3 nucleotides read TGTGCCAGCAGTAAGGGACAGGGAGGGTTAAAATCCTACGAGCAGTACTTC. Protein sequence: CASSKGQGGLKSYEQYF. The full variable domain, with the rest looked up from reference TRBV9 and TRBJ2-7, is DSGVTQTPKHLITATGQRVTLRCSPRSGDLSVYWYQQSLDQGLQFLIQYYNGEERAKGNILERFSAQQFPDLHSELNLSSLELGDSALYFCASSKGQGGLKSYEQYFGPGTRLTVT.

The rearrangement joins TRBV7-3 to TRBJ2-1; D not resolved. V lost 5 bases to trimming and J lost 2 bases, with 10 bases between them. Germline CDR1 SGHTA, CDR2 FQGTGA. The CDR3 covers 14 residues. This CDR3 is CASSRDTTYNEQFF. Here the CDR3 DNA reads TGTGCCAGCAGCAGAGACACGACCTACAATGAGCAGTTCTTC.

This clone was detected a few times. The V call is TRBV10-3, the J call TRBJ2-1, with a weak D call TRBD1 (6 bases). The length of the CDR3 is 12 residues. Germline V lookup: CDR1 ENHRY, CDR2 SYGVKD. V lost 6 bases and J 8 bases, leaving 11 bases between the germline ends. The CDR3 DNA follows: TGTGCCATCAGCGCACAGGGTGATGAGCAGTTCTTC. Amino acids: CAISAQGDEQFF.

This clone was recorded a few times. This sequence joins TRBV28 and TRBJ2-5, with 9 bases matching TRBD2. There are 14 residues in the CDR3. The germline V gene encodes CDR1 MDHEN and CDR2 SYDVKM. V shed 7 bases, J shed 1 base, and the junction held 4 bases outside the gene matches. The CDR3 DNA reads TGTGCCAGCAACGAAGCGGGGGGCCAAGAGACCCAGTACTTC. This encodes CASNEAGGQETQYF.

Only a few counts were recorded for this clone. The V call is TRBV19, the J call TRBJ1-1; TRBD1 agrees at 11 bases. Germline-derived CDR1 and CDR2 are LNHDA and SQIVND (reference sequence). V was pared by 7 bases and J by 5 bases, with 3 bases of the junction left unmatched. The CDR3 has 13 residues. The CDR3 DNA sequence: TGTGCCAGTATGGACAGGGGGCGAACTGAAGCTTTCTTT. Amino acid sequence: CASMDRGRTEAFF.